This TCR beta chain was sequenced for a study of shared T cell receptors in the human thymus. Germline loops: CDR1 MNHNS, CDR2 SASEGT. V gave up 3 bases and J gave up 4 bases, with 13 bases separating them. The CDR3 length is 15 residues. Data came from immunoSEQ multiplex PCR; TCRdb stores just in-frame clones and leaves some out. Here the sample spans over 650,000 clones, 87% being singletons. The same sample was also used in a study of human thymus T cells. This second study notes: Thymus tissue was removed during corrective cardiac surgery. Unrelated individuals were reported by related research to share highly overlapping thymic repertoires.

This rearrangement joins TRBV6-1 to TRBJ2-1; D is perhaps TRBD2 (5 bases). This TCR derives from a boy less than two years old with a congenital heart defect. Sequences were obtained from thymocytes. The CDR3 is CASSDRRKVYNEQFF. CDR3 sequence (DNA): TGTGCCAGCAGTGACCGGAGGAAAGTTTACAATGAGCAGTTCTTC.